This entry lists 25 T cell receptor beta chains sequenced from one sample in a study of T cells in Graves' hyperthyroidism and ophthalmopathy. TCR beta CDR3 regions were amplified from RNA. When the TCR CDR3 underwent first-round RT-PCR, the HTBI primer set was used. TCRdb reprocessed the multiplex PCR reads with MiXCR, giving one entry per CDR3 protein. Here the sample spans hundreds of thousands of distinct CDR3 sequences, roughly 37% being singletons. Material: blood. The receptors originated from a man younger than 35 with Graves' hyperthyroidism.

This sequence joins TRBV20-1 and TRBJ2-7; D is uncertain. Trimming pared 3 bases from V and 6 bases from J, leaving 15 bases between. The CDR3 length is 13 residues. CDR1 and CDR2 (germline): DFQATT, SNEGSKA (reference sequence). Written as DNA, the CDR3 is TGCAGTGCTAGGGGCCCAGAGGTAGCCGAGCAGTACTTC. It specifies CSARGPEVAEQYF.

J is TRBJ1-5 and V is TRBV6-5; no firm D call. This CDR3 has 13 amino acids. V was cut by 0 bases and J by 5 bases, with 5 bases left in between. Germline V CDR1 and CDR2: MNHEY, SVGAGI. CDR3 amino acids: CASSYSIDQPQHF. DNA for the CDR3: TGTGCCAGCAGTTACTCCATTGATCAGCCCCAGCATTTT.

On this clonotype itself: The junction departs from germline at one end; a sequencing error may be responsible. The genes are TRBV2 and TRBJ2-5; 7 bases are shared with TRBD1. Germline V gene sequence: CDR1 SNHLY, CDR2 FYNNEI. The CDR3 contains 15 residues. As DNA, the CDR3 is TGCGCCAGCAGCCACCTCTCGCCAGGGGGAGAGACCCAGTACTTC. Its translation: CASSHLSPGGETQYF.

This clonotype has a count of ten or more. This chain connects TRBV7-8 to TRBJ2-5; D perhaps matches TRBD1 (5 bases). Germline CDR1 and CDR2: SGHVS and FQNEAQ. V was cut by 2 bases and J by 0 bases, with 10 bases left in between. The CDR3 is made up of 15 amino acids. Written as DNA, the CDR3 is TGTGCCAGCAGCTTATTGGCAGGGTACCAAGAGACCCAGTACTTC. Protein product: CASSLLAGYQETQYF.

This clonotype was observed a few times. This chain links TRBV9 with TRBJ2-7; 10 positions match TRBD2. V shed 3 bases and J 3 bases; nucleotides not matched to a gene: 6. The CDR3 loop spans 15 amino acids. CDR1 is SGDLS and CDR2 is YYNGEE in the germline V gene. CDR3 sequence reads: CASSEGLARSYEQYF. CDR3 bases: TGTGCCAGCAGCGAGGGACTAGCGAGAAGCTACGAGCAGTACTTC.

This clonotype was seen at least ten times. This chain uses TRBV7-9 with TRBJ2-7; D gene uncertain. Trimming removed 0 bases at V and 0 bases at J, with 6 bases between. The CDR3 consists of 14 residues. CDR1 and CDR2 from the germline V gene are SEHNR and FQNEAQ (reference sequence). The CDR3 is CASSLALSSYEQYF. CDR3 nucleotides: TGTGCCAGCAGCTTAGCGCTCAGCTCCTACGAGCAGTACTTC.

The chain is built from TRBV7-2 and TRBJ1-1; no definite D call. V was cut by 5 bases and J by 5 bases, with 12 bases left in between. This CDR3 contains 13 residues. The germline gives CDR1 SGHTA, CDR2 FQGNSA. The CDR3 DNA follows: TGTGCCAGCAGCCCATCCTCTGGGACTGAAGCTTTCTTT. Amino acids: CASSPSSGTEAFF.

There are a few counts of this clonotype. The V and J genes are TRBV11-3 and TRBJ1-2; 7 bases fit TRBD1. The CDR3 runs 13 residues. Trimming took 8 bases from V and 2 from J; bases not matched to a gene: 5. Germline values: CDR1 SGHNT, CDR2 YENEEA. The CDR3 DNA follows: TGTGCCAGCGACGACAGGGCGAACTATGGCTACACCTTC. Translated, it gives CASDDRANYGYTF.

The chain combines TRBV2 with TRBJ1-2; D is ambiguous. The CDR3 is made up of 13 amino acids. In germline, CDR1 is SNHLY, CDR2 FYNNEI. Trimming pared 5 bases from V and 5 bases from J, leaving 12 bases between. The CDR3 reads CASSSWGLYGYTF. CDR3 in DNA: TGTGCCAGCAGTTCCTGGGGTCTTTATGGCTACACCTTC.

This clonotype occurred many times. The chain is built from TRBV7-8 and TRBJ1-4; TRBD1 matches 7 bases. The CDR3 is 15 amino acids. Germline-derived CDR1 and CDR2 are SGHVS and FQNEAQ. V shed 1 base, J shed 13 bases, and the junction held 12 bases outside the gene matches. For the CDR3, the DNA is TGTGCCAGCAGCTTAGATGCAGGGGGGTCCGCGGCACTGTTTTTT. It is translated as CASSLDAGGSAALFF.

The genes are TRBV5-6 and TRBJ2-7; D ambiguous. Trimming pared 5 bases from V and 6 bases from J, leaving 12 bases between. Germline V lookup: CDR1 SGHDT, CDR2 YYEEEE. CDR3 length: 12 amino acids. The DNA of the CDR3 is TGTGCCAGCAGTCAGGTGAACGCCGAGCAGTACTTC. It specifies CASSQVNAEQYF.

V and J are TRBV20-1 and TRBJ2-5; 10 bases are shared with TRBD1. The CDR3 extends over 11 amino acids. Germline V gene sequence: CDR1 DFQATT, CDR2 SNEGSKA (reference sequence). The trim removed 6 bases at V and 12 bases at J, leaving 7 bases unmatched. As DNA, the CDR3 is TGCAGTGCAGGACAGGGGGAATCTGAGTACTTC. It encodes CSAGQGESEYF.

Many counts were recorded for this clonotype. The CDR3 reads CASKGGQHTGELFF. In DNA, the CDR3 is TGTGCCAGCAAAGGGGGGCAGCACACCGGGGAGCTGTTTTTT. The rearrangement links TRBV2 to TRBJ2-2, with D perhaps being TRBD1 or TRBD2 (6 bases each). CDR1 and CDR2 (germline): SNHLY, FYNNEI. The CDR3 is 14 amino acids. With 7 bases removed from V and 3 bases from J, the gap between germline ends came to 12 bases.

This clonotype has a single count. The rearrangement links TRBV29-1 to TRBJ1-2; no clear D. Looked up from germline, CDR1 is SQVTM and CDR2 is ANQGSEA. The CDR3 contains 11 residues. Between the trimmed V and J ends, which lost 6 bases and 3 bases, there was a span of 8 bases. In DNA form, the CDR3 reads TGCAGCGTCGGGGTATACTATGGCTACACCTTC. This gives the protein CSVGVYYGYTF.

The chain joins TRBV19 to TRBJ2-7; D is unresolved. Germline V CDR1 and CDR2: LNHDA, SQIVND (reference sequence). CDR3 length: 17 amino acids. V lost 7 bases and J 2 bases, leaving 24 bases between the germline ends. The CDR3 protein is CASKLYKESWVAYEQYF. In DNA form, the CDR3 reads TGTGCCAGTAAACTCTATAAGGAGAGTTGGGTGGCCTACGAGCAGTACTTC.

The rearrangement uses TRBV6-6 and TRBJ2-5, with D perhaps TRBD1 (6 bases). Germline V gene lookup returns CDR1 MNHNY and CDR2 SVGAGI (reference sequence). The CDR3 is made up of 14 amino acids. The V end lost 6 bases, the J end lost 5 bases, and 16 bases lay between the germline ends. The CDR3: CASSPHAGDETQYF. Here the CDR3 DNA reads TGTGCCAGCAGCCCACACGCAGGGGATGAGACCCAGTACTTC.

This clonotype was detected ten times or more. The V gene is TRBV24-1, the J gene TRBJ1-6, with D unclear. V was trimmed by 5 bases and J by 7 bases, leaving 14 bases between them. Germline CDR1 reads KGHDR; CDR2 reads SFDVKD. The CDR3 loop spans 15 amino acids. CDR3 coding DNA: TGTGCCACCAGTGGCCACGACAAGGACAATTCACCCCTCCACTTT. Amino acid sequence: CATSGHDKDNSPLHF.

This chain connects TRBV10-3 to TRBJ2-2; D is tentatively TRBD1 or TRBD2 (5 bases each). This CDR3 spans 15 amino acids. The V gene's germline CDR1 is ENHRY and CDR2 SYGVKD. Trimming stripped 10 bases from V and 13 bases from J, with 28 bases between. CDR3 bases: TGTGCCAGCACCCCACGGGCCGTGGGGACCGGGCGGCTGTTTTTT. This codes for CASTPRAVGTGRLFF.

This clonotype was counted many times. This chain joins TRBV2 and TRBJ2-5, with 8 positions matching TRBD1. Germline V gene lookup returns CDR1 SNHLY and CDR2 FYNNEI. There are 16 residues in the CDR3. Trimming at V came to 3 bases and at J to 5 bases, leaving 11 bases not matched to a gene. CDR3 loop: CASSESLQGARETQYF. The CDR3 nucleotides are TGTGCCAGCAGTGAGTCTCTCCAGGGGGCGCGGGAGACCCAGTACTTC. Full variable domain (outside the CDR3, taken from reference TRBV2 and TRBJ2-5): EPEVTQTPSHQVTQMGQEVILRCVPISNHLYFYWYRQILGQKVEFLVSFYNNEISEKSEIFDDQFSVERPDGSNFTLKIRSTKLEDSAMYFCASSESLQGARETQYFGPGTRLLVL.

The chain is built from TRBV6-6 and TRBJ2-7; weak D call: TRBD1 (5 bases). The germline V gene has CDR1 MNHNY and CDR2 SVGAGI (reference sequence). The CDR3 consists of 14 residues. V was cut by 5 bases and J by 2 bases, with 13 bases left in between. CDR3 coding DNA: TGTGCCAGCAGTGAGGCGACAGTTGCCTACGAGCAGTACTTC. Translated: CASSEATVAYEQYF.

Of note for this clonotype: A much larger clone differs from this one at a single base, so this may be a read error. CDR3 sequence (DNA): TGCAGCGGGATGCAGGGCTTGAACACTGAAGCTTTCTTT. Translation gives CSGMQGLNTEAFF. The chain recombines TRBV29-1 with TRBJ1-1, with D perhaps TRBD1 (5 bases). The length of the CDR3 is 13 residues. The V gene's germline CDR1 is SQVTM and CDR2 ANQGSEA. Deletions cut 7 bases from V and 0 bases from J, with 12 bases between.

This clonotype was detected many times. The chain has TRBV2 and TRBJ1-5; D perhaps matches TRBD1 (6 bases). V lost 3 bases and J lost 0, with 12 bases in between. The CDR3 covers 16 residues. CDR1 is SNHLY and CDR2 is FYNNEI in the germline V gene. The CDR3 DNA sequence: TGTGCCAGCAGTGATGGGACAACTCTTAGCAATCAGCCCCAGCATTTT. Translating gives CASSDGTTLSNQPQHF.

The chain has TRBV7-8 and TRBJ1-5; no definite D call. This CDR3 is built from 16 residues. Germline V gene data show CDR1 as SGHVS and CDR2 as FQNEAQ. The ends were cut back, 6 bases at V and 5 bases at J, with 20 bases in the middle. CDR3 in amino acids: CASRRNGKRSDQPQHF. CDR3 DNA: TGTGCCAGCAGGCGGAACGGGAAGAGGTCCGATCAGCCCCAGCATTTT. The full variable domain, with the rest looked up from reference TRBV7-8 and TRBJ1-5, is GAGVSQSPRYKVAKRGQDVALRCDPISGHVSLFWYQQALGQGPEFLTYFQNEAQLDKSGLPSDRFFAERPEGSVSTLKIQRTQQEDSAVYLCASRRNGKRSDQPQHFGDGTRLSIL.

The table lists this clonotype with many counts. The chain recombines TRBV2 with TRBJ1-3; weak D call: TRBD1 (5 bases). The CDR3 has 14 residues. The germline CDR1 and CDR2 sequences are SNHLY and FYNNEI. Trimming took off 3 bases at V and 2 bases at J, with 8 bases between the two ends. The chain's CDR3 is CASSDRAAGNTIYF. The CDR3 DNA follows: TGTGCCAGCAGTGACAGGGCGGCTGGAAACACCATATATTTT.

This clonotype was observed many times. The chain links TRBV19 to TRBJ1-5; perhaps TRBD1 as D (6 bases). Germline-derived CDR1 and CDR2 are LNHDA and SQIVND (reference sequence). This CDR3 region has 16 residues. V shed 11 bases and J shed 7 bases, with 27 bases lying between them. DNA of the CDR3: TGTGCCTGGAGTTCGGGGGCAGAGGGGATGAGCCAGCCCCAGCATTTT. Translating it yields CAWSSGAEGMSQPQHF.